The TCR beta chain under discussion was sequenced for a study of CD8 T cells in Susac syndrome. After extraction with the RNeasy kit, about 0.45 to 1 ug of the RNA was reverse transcribed using random hexamers. TCRdb analysed the immunoSEQ multiplex PCR reads with MiXCR anew, one entry per CDR3 protein. The data contain under 200,000 distinct CDR3 sequences, 90% to 95% of them singletons. The CD8+ and CD4+ T cells were isolated magnetically using a negative isolation approach, whereas the TEMRA cells were enriched by FACS. The table lists this clonotype with a few counts. Between the trimmed V and J ends, which lost 10 bases and 8 bases, there was a span of 14 bases. CDR3 size: 11 residues. CDR1 and CDR2 (germline): MGHRA, YSYEKL.

V is TRBV4-1 and J is TRBJ1-2, with a tentative D call TRBD1 (6 bases). The clonotype originates from a human donor with Susac syndrome. Sequencing was performed on CD4+ T cells from PBMCs. The CDR3 here is CATRGGHGYTF. In DNA form, the CDR3 reads TGCGCCACCCGGGGGGGGCACGGCTACACCTTC.